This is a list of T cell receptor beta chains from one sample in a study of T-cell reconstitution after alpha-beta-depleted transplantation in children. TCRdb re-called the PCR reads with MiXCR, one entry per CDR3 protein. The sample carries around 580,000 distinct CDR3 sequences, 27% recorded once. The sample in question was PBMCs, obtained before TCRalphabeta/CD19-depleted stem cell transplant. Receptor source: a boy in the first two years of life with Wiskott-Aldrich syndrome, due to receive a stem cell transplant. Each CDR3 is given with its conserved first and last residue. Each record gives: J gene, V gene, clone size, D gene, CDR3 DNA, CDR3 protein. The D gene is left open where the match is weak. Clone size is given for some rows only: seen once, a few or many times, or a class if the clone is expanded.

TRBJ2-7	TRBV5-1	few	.	TGCGCCAGCAGCTTGGCTGGACTAACTGAGCAGTACTTC	CASSLAGLTEQYF
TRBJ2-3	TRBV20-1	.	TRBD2	TGCAGTGCTACAGCGGGAGGAACTAGCACAGATACGCAGTATTTT	CSATAGGTSTDTQYF
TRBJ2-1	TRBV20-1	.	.	TGCAGTGCTAGAGATCCAAGAAGGGGGGTCGATGAGCAGTTCTTC	CSARDPRRGVDEQFF
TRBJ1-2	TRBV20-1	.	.	TGCAGTCAGACGACGGAGCAAAGTGGCTACACCTTC	CSQTTEQSGYTF
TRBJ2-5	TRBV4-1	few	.	TGCGCCAGCAGCCAAGATAGCCGGACATCGAGGGGAGAGACCCAGTACTTC	CASSQDSRTSRGETQYF
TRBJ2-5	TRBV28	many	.	TGTGCCAGCAGCCGAAAAGCGACCCAGTACTTC	CASSRKATQYF
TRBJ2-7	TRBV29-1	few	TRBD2	TGCAGCGTGAAACTAGCGGGAGGATCCTACGAGCAGTACTTC	CSVKLAGGSYEQYF
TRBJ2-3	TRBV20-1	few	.	TGCAGTGCTACTATCAGGACTGGCAGCGCAGATACGCAGTATTTT	CSATIRTGSADTQYF
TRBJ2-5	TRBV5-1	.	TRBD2	TGCGCCAGCAGCTTGGCTCGGGGTAGCGGGATGAAAGAGACCCAGTACTTC	CASSLARGSGMKETQYF
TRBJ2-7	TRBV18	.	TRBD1	TGTGCCAGCTCCGGGACAGCCCAGAGACTGAACTTC	CASSGTAQRLNF
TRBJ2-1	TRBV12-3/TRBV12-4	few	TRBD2	TGTGCCACCAGCGGGAGAAATTCCTACAATGAGCAGTTCTTC	CATSGRNSYNEQFF
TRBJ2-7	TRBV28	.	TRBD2	TGTGCCAGCAGTTTAAATAGGGCTAGCGGGATCAACGAGCAGTACTTC	CASSLNRASGINEQYF
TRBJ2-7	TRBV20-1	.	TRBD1	TGCAGTGCTAGCACCGACAGGGGGGGTTTGTACGAGCAGTACTTC	CSASTDRGGLYEQYF
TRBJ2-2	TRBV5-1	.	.	TGCGCCAGCAGCCCGGGAGTGGGGACCGGGGAGCTGTTTTTT	CASSPGVGTGELFF
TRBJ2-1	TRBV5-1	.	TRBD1	TGCGCCAGCCGAGGACAGGGGCCTAACAATGAGCAGTTCTTC	CASRGQGPNNEQFF
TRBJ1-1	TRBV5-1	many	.	TGCGCCAGCAGCTCAAGGGCAGGTCCTGAAGCTTTCTTT	CASSSRAGPEAFF
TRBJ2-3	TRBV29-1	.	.	TGCAGCGTGTCGGCCGGCGGAGGGGATACGCAGTATTTT	CSVSAGGGDTQYF
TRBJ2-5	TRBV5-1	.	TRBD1	TGCGCCAGCAGCTTGATTATTCACAGGGGACACCCAGAGACCCAGTACTTC	CASSLIIHRGHPETQYF
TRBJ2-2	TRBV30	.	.	TGTGCCTGGGGATGGGGCACCGGGGAGCTGTTTTTT	CAWGWGTGELFF
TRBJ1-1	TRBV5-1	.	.	TGCGCCAGCAGCTTGTTCGGTGGTGGCACTGAAGCTTTCTTT	CASSLFGGGTEAFF
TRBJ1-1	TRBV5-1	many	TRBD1	TGCGCCAGCAGCTCCGGGACAGGGGACACTGAAGCTTTCTTT	CASSSGTGDTEAFF
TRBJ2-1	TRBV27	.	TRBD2	TGTGCCAGCAGTTTAGGCGGGAGGGACTTCGATGAGCAGTTCTTC	CASSLGGRDFDEQFF
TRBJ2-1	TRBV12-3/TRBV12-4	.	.	TGTGCCAGCACCCGACTAGGGGTGGCCAATGAGCAGTTCTTC	CASTRLGVANEQFF
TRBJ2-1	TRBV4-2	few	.	TGTGCCAGCAGCCAAGATCTATGGCGGGGAACCTCTGAGCAGTTCTTC	CASSQDLWRGTSEQFF
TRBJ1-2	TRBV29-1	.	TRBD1	TGCAGCGTTGCATCGGGACAGCCAACATCTTATGGCTACACCTTC	CSVASGQPTSYGYTF
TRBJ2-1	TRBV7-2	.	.	TGTGCCAGCAGCTTATCGGGGCAGTCGCGAATCTACGGTGAGCAGTTCTTC	CASSLSGQSRIYGEQFF
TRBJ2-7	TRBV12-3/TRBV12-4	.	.	TGTGCCAGCAGTTTAGGTGGGCCGAGGGACGAGCAGTACTTC	CASSLGGPRDEQYF
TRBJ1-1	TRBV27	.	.	TGTGCCAGCAGTTCGTACAGGGCCCCAGGCGCTGAAGCTTTCTTT	CASSSYRAPGAEAFF
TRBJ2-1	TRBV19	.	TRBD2	TGTGCCAGTAGTATGGGTTTGTTCTTGCTTCGGGAGGGCCGGGGAAATGAGCAGTTCTTC	CASSMGLFLLREGRGNEQFF
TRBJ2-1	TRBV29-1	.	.	TGCAGCGTTGATGACACGGAATGTTACTACAATGAGCAGTTCTTC	CSVDDTECYYNEQFF
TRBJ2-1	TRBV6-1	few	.	TGTGCCAGCAGTGACCGAACGGGTGGTAGCGACAATGAGCAGTTCTTC	CASSDRTGGSDNEQFF
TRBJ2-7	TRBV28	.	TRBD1	TGTGCCAGCAGGCCCGCCGGGACAGGGGCCTCTGAGCAGTACTTC	CASRPAGTGASEQYF
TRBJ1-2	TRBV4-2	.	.	TGTGCCAGCAGCCTACAGTTAAACTATGGCTACACCTTC	CASSLQLNYGYTF
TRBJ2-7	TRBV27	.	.	TGTGCCAGCAGTTGCTACGAGCAGTACTTC	CASSCYEQYF
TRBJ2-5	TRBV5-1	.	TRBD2	TGCGCCAGCAGCTCCATAGCGGGACGGGAGACCCAGTACTTC	CASSSIAGRETQYF
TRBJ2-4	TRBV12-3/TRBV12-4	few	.	TGTGCCAGCAGTCCTTCGGTGGGACTTAAAAACATTCAGTACTTC	CASSPSVGLKNIQYF
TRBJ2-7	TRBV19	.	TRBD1	TGTGCCAGTAGTATTTCTCGGGACAGGGGGCGCAGTCCCCTAAAGTTC	CASSISRDRGRSPLKF
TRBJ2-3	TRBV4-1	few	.	TGCGCCAGCAGCCAAGTGCAGTCCCTTTGGGATACGCAGTATTTT	CASSQVQSLWDTQYF
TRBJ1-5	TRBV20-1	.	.	TGCAGTGCTAGATTGCTCCGGGAAGGTAATCAGCCCCAGCATTTT	CSARLLREGNQPQHF
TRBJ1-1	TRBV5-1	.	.	TGCGCCAGCAGCTTGGCCACGGAATTCAATGAAGCTTTCTTT	CASSLATEFNEAFF
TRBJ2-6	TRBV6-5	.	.	TGTGCCAGCAGTTACCAGGGCCCTGTCTCTGGGGCCAACGTCCTGACTTTC	CASSYQGPVSGANVLTF
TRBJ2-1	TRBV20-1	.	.	TGCAGTGCTAGAGATCTCACAGACGGGGGCCGTAGCTCCTACAATGAGCAGTTCTTC	CSARDLTDGGRSSYNEQFF
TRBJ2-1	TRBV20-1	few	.	TGCAGTGCGGGACGGGGCAGGTCGAGGGAGCAGTTCTTC	CSAGRGRSREQFF
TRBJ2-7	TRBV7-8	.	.	TGTGCCAGCAGCTTCGTGACAGGCTCCTACGAGCAGTACTTC	CASSFVTGSYEQYF
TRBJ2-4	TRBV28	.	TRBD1	TGTGCCAGCAGCCCTACGGGACAGGGGAAAAATAAAGTGGGCATTCAGTACTTC	CASSPTGQGKNKVGIQYF
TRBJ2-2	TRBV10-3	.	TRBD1	TGTGCCAGCCTTCGGGACAGGGGGACCGGGGAGCTGTTTTTT	CASLRDRGTGELFF
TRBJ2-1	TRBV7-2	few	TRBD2	TGTGCCAGCAGCTTATCCGGGACTAGCTCTGAGCAGTTCTTC	CASSLSGTSSEQFF
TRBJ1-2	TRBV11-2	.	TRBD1	TGTGCCAGCAGCCCTAATACAGGGGGCGGCTATGGCTACACCTTC	CASSPNTGGGYGYTF
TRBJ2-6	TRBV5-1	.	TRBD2	TGCGCCAGCAGCCCCGATCCTAGCGGACAACCTGGGGCCAACGTCCTGACTTTC	CASSPDPSGQPGANVLTF
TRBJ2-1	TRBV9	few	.	TGTGCCAGCAGCGTAGATCGGGGAAGGTCCTACAATGAGCAGTTCTTC	CASSVDRGRSYNEQFF
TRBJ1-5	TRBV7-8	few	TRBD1	TGTGCCAGCAGCTTTGGTGGACAGGGGGCAAGGGGCAATCAGCCCCAGCATTTT	CASSFGGQGARGNQPQHF